This is a list of T cell receptor beta chains from one sample in a study of blood T cells in healthy people across ages. TCRdb itself ran the 5' RACE reads through MiXCR, one entry per CDR3 protein. The sample includes some 560,000 distinct CDR3 sequences, roughly a quarter seen only once; the top ten take approximately 3.5%. A further study also used this sample, focusing on T cells of mothers and their children.

What was sequenced was blood. These receptors all stem from a boy younger than 10 in good health. Both conserved end residues are part of each CDR3. A D gene is named only where the DNA matches it firmly.

J	V	D	CDR3
TRBJ2-6	TRBV12-3/TRBV12-4	-	CAINRGSGANVLTF
TRBJ1-4	TRBV10-3	TRBD1	CADRGRGEKLFF
TRBJ2-7	TRBV2	-	CASSVDRRIPPYEQYF
TRBJ2-3	TRBV13	-	CASSLVGGSSTDTQYF
TRBJ2-5	TRBV4-3	-	CASSQDDSQETQYF
TRBJ1-1	TRBV7-3	-	CASTLNTEAFF
TRBJ2-5	TRBV29-1	-	CSAYDQETQYF
TRBJ2-7	TRBV4-1	TRBD2	CASSHRLAAFGVDEQYF
TRBJ2-7	TRBV21-1	-	CASSKLSAGGSSYEQYF
TRBJ1-4	TRBV12-3/TRBV12-4	-	CASTGENEKLFF
TRBJ2-3	TRBV10-2	-	CASSNPRETGTDTQYF
TRBJ1-4	TRBV5-5	-	CASSFSQSTNEKLFF
TRBJ1-2	TRBV7-9	-	CASSLATARMDYGYTF
TRBJ2-3	TRBV11-2	-	CASSLGLGGLNTQYF
TRBJ2-6	TRBV29-1	TRBD1	CSVEDRDRVTGANVLTF
TRBJ1-2	TRBV12-3/TRBV12-4	-	CASSLAGSQAGYGYTF
TRBJ2-5	TRBV5-1	TRBD2	CASRPGRERETQYF
TRBJ1-4	TRBV5-1	-	CASSGSGLTNEKLFF
TRBJ2-5	TRBV10-3	TRBD1	CAIGQDQETQYF
TRBJ2-2	TRBV5-4	-	CASRSGLHLTGELFF
TRBJ1-6	TRBV18	-	CASSPQGQNNSPLHF
TRBJ1-5	TRBV27	-	CASSRPAKGDQPQHF
TRBJ2-3	TRBV6-5	-	CASSSPLGMVSTDTQYF
TRBJ1-2	TRBV7-2	-	CASSSTTTPYGYTF
TRBJ1-4	TRBV6-6	-	CASSLRGAVPNEKLFF
TRBJ1-1	TRBV6-5	TRBD1	CASSPGTGGTPEAFF
TRBJ2-5	TRBV5-1	-	CASSLGSGGPSRETQYF
TRBJ1-1	TRBV18	-	CASSPGVSRSTEAFF
TRBJ2-5	TRBV6-5	-	CASSYGGLSGWETQYF
-	TRBV20-1	TRBD1	CSARDFRDRDNEQFF
TRBJ2-7	TRBV5-1	-	CASSQGHGSYEQYF
TRBJ2-7	TRBV27	TRBD1	CASRQGQGGKLAEPYEQYF
TRBJ1-2	TRBV3-1	TRBD1	CASSLWTGLRGYTF
TRBJ1-5	TRBV7-6	-	CASSPGPLNQPQHF
TRBJ2-4	TRBV14	-	CASSQGPGQARNIQYF
TRBJ2-1	TRBV2	TRBD2	CASTSGAYYNEQFF
TRBJ2-1	TRBV20-1	-	CSARGPAGGNEQFF
TRBJ2-2	TRBV20-1	-	CSARPTGRNTGELFF
TRBJ1-1	TRBV5-1	-	CASSLDGIGTEAFF
TRBJ1-4	TRBV6-6	-	CASSYNQGNGKLFF
TRBJ2-3	TRBV10-3	-	CAISARWAGTDTQYF
-	TRBV4-1	-	CASSPLQGRGEETQYF
TRBJ1-4	TRBV27	-	CASSPTRRGEKLFF
TRBJ2-1	TRBV9	TRBD2	CASSGSGSRLNEQFF
TRBJ2-1	TRBV3-1	TRBD2	CASSQTSGRITEQFF
TRBJ2-1	TRBV12-3/TRBV12-4	-	CASRLKGEFGNEQFF